A single sample gave rise to the 12 T cell receptor beta chains below, sequenced in a study of cytomegalovirus exposure and HLA in healthy donors. It was with 60 Vbeta and 13 Jbeta primers that the PCR ran. Profiled with immunoSEQ multiplex PCR; TCRdb holds only in-frame clones, not every one. This sample has around 190,000 clones, with approximately 86% found just once. Material: PBMCs. Receptors originate from a young woman in good health and CMV-seronegative.

The rearrangement joins TRBV5-1 to TRBJ2-5, with 8 bases identical to TRBD2. CDR1 and CDR2 from the germline V gene are SGHRS and YFSETQ. This CDR3 spans 14 amino acids. V trimming: 0 bases; J trimming: 5 bases; junction bases outside the gene matches: 3. Here the CDR3 DNA reads TGCGCCAGCAGCTTGGGCGGGACTAGGGAGACCCAGTACTTC. Protein: CASSLGGTRETQYF.

V usage is TRBV5-6 and J usage is TRBJ2-1; 9 nucleotides match TRBD1. The CDR3 consists of 16 residues. Germline trimming cut 3 bases from V and 4 bases from J; bases unmatched to any gene: 8. Germline V gene sequence: CDR1 SGHDT, CDR2 YYEEEE. In DNA, the CDR3 is TGTGCCAGCAGCTGGGGGGACAGGGCGCAGTACAATGAGCAGTTCTTC. Amino acid sequence: CASSWGDRAQYNEQFF.

The chain employs TRBV9 and TRBJ2-3; 7 bases align to TRBD2. This CDR3 comprises 15 residues. V shed 0 bases and J 1 base; nucleotides not matched to a gene: 2. Germline-derived CDR1 and CDR2 are SGDLS and YYNGEE. CDR3 sequence reads: CASSVDAGGTDTQYF. Written as DNA, the CDR3 is TGTGCCAGCAGCGTAGATGCGGGGGGCACAGATACGCAGTATTTT. The full variable domain, in which reference TRBV9 and TRBJ2-3 provide the parts outside the CDR3, is DSGVTQTPKHLITATGQRVTLRCSPRSGDLSVYWYQQSLDQGLQFLIQYYNGEERAKGNILERFSAQQFPDLHSELNLSSLELGDSALYFCASSVDAGGTDTQYFGPGTRLTVL.

The gene calls are TRBV9 and TRBJ1-2; possibly TRBD1 for D (5 bases). Trimming cost V 3 bases and J 5 bases, with 17 bases left between them. The CDR3 extends over 15 amino acids. CDR1 SGDLS and CDR2 YYNGEE come from the germline V gene. DNA for the CDR3: TGTGCCAGCAGCGCCGGGGGGGACGGGGTATATGGCTACACCTTC. This codes for CASSAGGDGVYGYTF. The full variable domain, with the rest looked up from reference TRBV9 and TRBJ1-2, is DSGVTQTPKHLITATGQRVTLRCSPRSGDLSVYWYQQSLDQGLQFLIQYYNGEERAKGNILERFSAQQFPDLHSELNLSSLELGDSALYFCASSAGGDGVYGYTFGSGTRLTVV.

In this sample, this clone turned up once. V gene TRBV28 combines with J gene TRBJ1-3, with 9 nucleotides matching TRBD1. From germline, CDR1 is MDHEN and CDR2 SYDVKM. The CDR3 is 17 amino acids. V trimming: 5 bases; J trimming: 0 bases; junction bases outside the gene matches: 8. This CDR3 is CASSAGTGTFSGNTIYF. CDR3 nucleotides: TGTGCCAGCAGTGCCGGGACAGGGACCTTCTCTGGAAACACCATATATTTT.

The chain has TRBV6-1 and TRBJ1-4; no reliable D call. CDR3 length: 14 residues. V dropped 3 bases and J dropped 6 bases, with 11 bases sitting between them. Germline V gene data show CDR1 as MNHNS and CDR2 as SASEGT. In DNA form, the CDR3 reads TGTGCCAGCAGTGAGAGGCACCTCTATGAAAAACTGTTTTTT. Amino acid sequence: CASSERHLYEKLFF.

The CDR3 nucleotides read TGTGCCAGCAGGGGACAGGGGGAGTGGGCCGGGGAGCTGTTTTTT. Protein product: CASRGQGEWAGELFF. V gene TRBV5-4 combines with J gene TRBJ2-2; 11 bases align to TRBD1. There are 15 residues in the CDR3. The germline CDR1 and CDR2 sequences are SGHNT and YYREEE (reference sequence). V gave up 5 bases and J gave up 6 bases; unmatched junction bases: 6.

In its sample, this clone was seen a few times. The chain combines TRBV6-5 with TRBJ1-6; 7 nucleotides align to TRBD1. From germline, CDR1 is MNHEY and CDR2 SVGAGI. This CDR3 has 14 amino acids. V was clipped by 10 bases and J by 4 bases; unmatched bases: 7. The CDR3 coding sequence is TGTGCCACGGGGGGGACAGATTATAATTCACCCCTCCACTTT. Translated: CATGGTDYNSPLHF.

V and J are TRBV6-5 and TRBJ1-1; 7 bases agree with TRBD1. The ends lost 2 bases at V and 2 bases at J; junction bases unmatched: 8. This CDR3 contains 16 residues. CDR1 and CDR2 from the germline V gene are MNHEY and SVGAGI. DNA of the CDR3: TGTGCCAGCAGTTACCTGCGCACAGGGGTAAACACTGAAGCTTTCTTT. It yields the protein CASSYLRTGVNTEAFF.

Here the CDR3 DNA reads TGTGCCAGCAGACAGGGGTACACCGGGGAGCTGTTTTTT. Amino acids: CASRQGYTGELFF. The chain combines TRBV2 with TRBJ2-2, with 7 bases aligning to TRBD1. CDR1 and CDR2 (germline): SNHLY, FYNNEI. V lost 6 bases to trimming and J lost 3 bases; unmatched junction nucleotides: 1. The length of the CDR3 is 13 residues. Full variable domain (rest looked up from reference TRBV2 and TRBJ2-2): EPEVTQTPSHQVTQMGQEVILRCVPISNHLYFYWYRQILGQKVEFLVSFYNNEISEKSEIFDDQFSVERPDGSNFTLKIRSTKLEDSAMYFCASRQGYTGELFFGEGSRLTVL.

J is TRBJ2-7 and V is TRBV5-1; D may be TRBD2 (5 bases). V dropped 0 bases and J dropped 3 bases, with 16 bases sitting between them. Germline lookup yields CDR1 SGHRS and CDR2 YFSETQ. The CDR3 consists of 16 residues. The CDR3 sequence: CASSLGRTPGRYEQYF. Written as DNA, the CDR3 is TGCGCCAGCAGCTTGGGGAGGACGCCCGGACGCTACGAGCAGTACTTC.

In its sample, this clone was seen a few times. V gene TRBV11-3 combines with J gene TRBJ2-7, with D tentatively TRBD2 (7 bases). The CDR3 extends over 12 amino acids. V was pared by 8 bases and J by 9 bases, with 17 bases between. Per germline, CDR1 SGHNT and CDR2 YENEEA. The CDR3 DNA reads TGTGCCAGCTCCGGGCGGGGGCTGGGGCAGTACTTC. Translating gives CASSGRGLGQYF.